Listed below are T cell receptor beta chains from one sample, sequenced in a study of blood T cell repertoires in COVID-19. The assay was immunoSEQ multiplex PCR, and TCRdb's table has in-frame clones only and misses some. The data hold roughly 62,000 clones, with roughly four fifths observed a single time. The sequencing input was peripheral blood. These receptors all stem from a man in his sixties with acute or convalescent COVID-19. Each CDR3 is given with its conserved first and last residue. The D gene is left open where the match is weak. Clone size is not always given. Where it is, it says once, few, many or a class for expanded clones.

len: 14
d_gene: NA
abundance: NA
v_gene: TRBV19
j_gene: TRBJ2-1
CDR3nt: TGTGCCACCTCCCCGGGTGGAAGTTACAATGAGCAGTTCTTC
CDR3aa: CATSPGGSYNEQFF

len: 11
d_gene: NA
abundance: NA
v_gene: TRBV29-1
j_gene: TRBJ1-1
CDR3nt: TGCAGCGTTTCCATGAACACTGAAGCTTTCTTT
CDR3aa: CSVSMNTEAFF

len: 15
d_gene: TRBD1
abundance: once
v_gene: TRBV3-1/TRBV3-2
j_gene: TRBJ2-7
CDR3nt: TGTGCCAGCAGCCCGGGACAGTGGAGCTCCTACGAGCAGTACTTC
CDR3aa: CASSPGQWSSYEQYF

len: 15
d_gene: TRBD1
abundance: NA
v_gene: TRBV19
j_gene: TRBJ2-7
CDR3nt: TGTGCCAGTAGCCCCGGGACAGGGAATATCAACGAGCAGTACTTC
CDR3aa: CASSPGTGNINEQYF

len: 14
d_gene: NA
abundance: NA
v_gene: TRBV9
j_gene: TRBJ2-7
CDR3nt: TGTGCCAGCAGCGTAGCTCCCAGTTCCTACGAGCAGTACTTC
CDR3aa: CASSVAPSSYEQYF

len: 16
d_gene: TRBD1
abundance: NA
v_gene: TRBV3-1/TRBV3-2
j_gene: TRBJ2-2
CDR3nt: TGTGCCAGCAGCCTCGGGACAGGCAGGGTCACCGGGGAGCTGTTTTTT
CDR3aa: CASSLGTGRVTGELFF

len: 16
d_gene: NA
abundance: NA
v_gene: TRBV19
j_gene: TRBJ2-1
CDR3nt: TGTGCCAGTAGTATAGATCGAGGAGGAGTCAAGAATGAGCAGTTCTTC
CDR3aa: CASSIDRGGVKNEQFF

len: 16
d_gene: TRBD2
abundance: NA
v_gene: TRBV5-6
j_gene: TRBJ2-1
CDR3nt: TGTGCCAGCAGCTTGGGAGCGGGGGAGGCCTACAATGAGCAGTTCTTC
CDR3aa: CASSLGAGEAYNEQFF

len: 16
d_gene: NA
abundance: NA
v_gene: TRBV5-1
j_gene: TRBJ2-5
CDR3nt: TGCGCCAGCAGCTTGCAGGCAGGGGGGTGGCAAGAGACCCAGTACTTC
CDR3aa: CASSLQAGGWQETQYF

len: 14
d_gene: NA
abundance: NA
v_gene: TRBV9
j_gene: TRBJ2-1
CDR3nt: TGTGCCAGCAGCGTAGTGGAGTCCCCCAATGAGCAGTTCTTC
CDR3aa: CASSVVESPNEQFF

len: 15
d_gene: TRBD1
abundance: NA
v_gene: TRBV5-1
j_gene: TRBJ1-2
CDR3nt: TGCGCCAGCAGCTTGGCCATGACAGGGGACTATGGCTACACCTTC
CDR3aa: CASSLAMTGDYGYTF

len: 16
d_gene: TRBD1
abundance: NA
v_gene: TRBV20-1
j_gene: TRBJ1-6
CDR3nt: TGCAGTGCTAGTGGGACAGACCGGGGGGGCAATTCACCCCTCCACTTT
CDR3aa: CSASGTDRGGNSPLHF

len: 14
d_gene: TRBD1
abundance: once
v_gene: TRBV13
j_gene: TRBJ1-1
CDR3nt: TGTGCCAGCAGCTTCGACAGGGGTGGGACTGAAGCTTTCTTT
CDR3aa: CASSFDRGGTEAFF

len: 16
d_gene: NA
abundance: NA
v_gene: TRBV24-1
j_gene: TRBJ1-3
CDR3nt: TGTGCCACCAGTGACGGGGCGGGAGGCACTGGAAACACCATATATTTT
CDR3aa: CATSDGAGGTGNTIYF

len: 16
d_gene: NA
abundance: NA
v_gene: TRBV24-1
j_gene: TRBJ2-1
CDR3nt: TGTGCCACCAGTGATTCGGCAGGGCTACCCCTCAATGAGCAGTTCTTC
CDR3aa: CATSDSAGLPLNEQFF

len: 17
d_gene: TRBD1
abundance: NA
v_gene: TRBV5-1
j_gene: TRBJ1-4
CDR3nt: TGCGCCAGCAGCTTGAGAGGGGGCGCTGGAACTAATGAAAAACTGTTTTTT
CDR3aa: CASSLRGGAGTNEKLFF

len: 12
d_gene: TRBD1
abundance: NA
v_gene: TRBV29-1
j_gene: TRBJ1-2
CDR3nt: TGCAGCGGACAGGGGGGAAACTATGGCTACACCTTC
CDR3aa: CSGQGGNYGYTF

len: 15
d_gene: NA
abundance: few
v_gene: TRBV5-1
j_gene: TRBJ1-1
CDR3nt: TGCGCCAGCAGCCAGAGCGGGCCTGCCAACACTGAAGCTTTCTTT
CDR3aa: CASSQSGPANTEAFF

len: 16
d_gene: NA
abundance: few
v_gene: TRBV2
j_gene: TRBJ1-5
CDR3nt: TGTGCCAGCAGTCCCACTGCCGGGGATAGCAATCAGCCCCAGCATTTT
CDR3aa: CASSPTAGDSNQPQHF

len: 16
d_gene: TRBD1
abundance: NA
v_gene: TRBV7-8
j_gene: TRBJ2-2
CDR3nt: TGTGCCAGCAGACGACAGGGGCCGTCGAACACCGGGGAGCTGTTTTTT
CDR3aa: CASRRQGPSNTGELFF

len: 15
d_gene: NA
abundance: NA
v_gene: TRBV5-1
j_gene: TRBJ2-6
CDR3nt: TGCGCCAGCAGTGCCCCAGTGGCCGGGGCCAACGTCCTGACTTTC
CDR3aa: CASSAPVAGANVLTF

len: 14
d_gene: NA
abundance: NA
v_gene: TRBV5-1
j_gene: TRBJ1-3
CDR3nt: TGCGCCAGCAGCTTGGTAGGGGCTGGAAACACCATATATTTT
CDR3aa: CASSLVGAGNTIYF

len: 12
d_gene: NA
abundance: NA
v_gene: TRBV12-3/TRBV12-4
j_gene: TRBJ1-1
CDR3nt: TGTTCTACAGGGAGGGGAGACACTGAAGCTTTCTTT
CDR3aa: CSTGRGDTEAFF

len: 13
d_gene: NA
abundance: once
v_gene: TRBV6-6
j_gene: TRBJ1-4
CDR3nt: TGTGCCAGCAGTTCACAGGGAACTGAAAAACTGTTTTTT
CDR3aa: CASSSQGTEKLFF

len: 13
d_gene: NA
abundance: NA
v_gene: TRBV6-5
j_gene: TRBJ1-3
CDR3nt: TGTGCCAGCAGTCAGGGTCAAGGAAACACCATATATTTT
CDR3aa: CASSQGQGNTIYF

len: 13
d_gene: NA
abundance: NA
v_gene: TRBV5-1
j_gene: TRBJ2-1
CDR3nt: TGCGCCAGCAGCTTACTTTCAGCGGATGAGCAGTTCTTC
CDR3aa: CASSLLSADEQFF

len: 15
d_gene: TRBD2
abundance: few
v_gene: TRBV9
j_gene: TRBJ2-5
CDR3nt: TGTGCCAGCAGCGGGACTAGCGGGGGACGAGAGACCCAGTACTTC
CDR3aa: CASSGTSGGRETQYF